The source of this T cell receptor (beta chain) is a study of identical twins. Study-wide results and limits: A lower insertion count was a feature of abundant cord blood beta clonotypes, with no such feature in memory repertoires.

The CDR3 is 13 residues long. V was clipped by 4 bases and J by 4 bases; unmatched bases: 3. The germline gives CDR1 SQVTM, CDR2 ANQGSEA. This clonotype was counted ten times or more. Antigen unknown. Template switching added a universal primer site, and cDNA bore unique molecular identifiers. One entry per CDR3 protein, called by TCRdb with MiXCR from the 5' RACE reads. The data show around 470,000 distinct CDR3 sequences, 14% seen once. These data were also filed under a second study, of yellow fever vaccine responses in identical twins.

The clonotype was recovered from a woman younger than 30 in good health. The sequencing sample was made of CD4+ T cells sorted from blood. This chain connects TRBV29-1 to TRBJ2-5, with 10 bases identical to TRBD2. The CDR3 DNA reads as TGCAGCGTTGTCTCTAGCGGGGGAGAGACCCAGTACTTC. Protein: CSVVSSGGETQYF.